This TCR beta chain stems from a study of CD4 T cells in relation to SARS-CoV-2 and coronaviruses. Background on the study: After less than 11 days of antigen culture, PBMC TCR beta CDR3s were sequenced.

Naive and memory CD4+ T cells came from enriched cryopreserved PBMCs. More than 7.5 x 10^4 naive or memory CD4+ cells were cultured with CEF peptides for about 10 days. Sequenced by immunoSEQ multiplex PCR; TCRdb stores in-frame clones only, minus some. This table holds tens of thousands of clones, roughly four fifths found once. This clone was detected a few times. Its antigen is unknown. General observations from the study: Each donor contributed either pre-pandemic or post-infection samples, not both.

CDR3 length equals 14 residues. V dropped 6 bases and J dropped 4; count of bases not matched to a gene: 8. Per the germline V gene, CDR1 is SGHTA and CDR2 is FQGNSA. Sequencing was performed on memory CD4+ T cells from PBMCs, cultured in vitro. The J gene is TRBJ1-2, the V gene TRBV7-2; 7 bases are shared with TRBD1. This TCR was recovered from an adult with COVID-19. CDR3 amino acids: CASSRDREGYGYTF. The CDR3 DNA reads TGTGCCAGCAGTCGTGACAGGGAGGGCTATGGCTACACCTTC.